This entry lists 14 T cell receptor beta chains sequenced from one sample in a study of T cells in Graves' hyperthyroidism and ophthalmopathy. The TCR beta CDR3 regions underwent amplification using RNA transcripts as the source. TCR CDR3 underwent first-round RT-PCR with the HTBI primer set. TCRdb used MiXCR to reprocess the multiplex PCR reads, holding one entry per CDR3 protein. Among some 510,000 distinct CDR3 sequences listed, around 20% were seen once. Sequenced material: blood. These receptors were obtained from a man aged 18-30 years with Graves' hyperthyroidism.

This chain links TRBV11-1 with TRBJ2-7; 8 nucleotides match TRBD1. Per the germline V gene, CDR1 is SGHAT and CDR2 is FQDESV (reference sequence). The CDR3 consists of 19 residues. V trimming: 0 bases; J trimming: 2 bases; junction bases outside the gene matches: 15. The CDR3 DNA follows: TGTGCCAGCAGCTTAGCCACTATCCTGTCCGGGACAGGAACCTACGAGCAGTACTTC. Its translation: CASSLATILSGTGTYEQYF.

This sequence joins TRBV6-1 and TRBJ1-2, with unresolved D. The CDR3 totals 16 residues. Per the germline V gene, CDR1 is MNHNS and CDR2 is SASEGT. The V and J ends lost 5 bases and 2 bases respectively, with 18 bases between them. The CDR3 DNA follows: TGTGCCAGCAGTCCCGAGCCCATGGAGCCCAACTATGGCTACACCTTC. As protein: CASSPEPMEPNYGYTF.

This clonotype was recorded many times. The V gene is TRBV6-1, the J gene TRBJ2-2; D is possibly TRBD1 (6 bases). The V gene's germline CDR1 is MNHNS and CDR2 SASEGT. The CDR3 runs to 15 residues. V dropped 5 bases and J dropped 2 bases, with 12 bases sitting between them. In DNA, the CDR3 is TGTGCCAGCAGTAGGACGGGACACAACACCGGGGAGCTGTTTTTT. It translates to CASSRTGHNTGELFF.

This clonotype was seen at least ten times. This chain joins TRBV20-1 and TRBJ1-1; D is unclear. Germline-derived CDR1 and CDR2 are DFQATT and SNEGSKA (reference sequence). With 6 bases removed from V and 4 bases from J, the gap between germline ends came to 21 bases. This CDR3 spans 15 amino acids. Here the CDR3 reads CSASKSAGEITEAFF. The CDR3 DNA sequence: TGCAGTGCCTCGAAGTCGGCAGGTGAGATCACTGAAGCTTTCTTT.

In its sample, this clonotype was seen many times. The genes are TRBV11-3 and TRBJ2-7, with D maybe TRBD1 (5 bases). The V end lost 0 bases, the J end lost 3 bases, and 9 bases lay between the germline ends. Looked up from germline, CDR1 is SGHNT and CDR2 is YENEEA. The CDR3 is 14 residues long. This CDR3 is CASSLDLQGYEQYF. CDR3 coding DNA: TGTGCCAGCAGCTTAGATCTTCAGGGCTACGAGCAGTACTTC.

A few counts support this clonotype. The chain is built from TRBV6-5 and TRBJ2-7, with D possibly matching TRBD2 (7 bases). Germline CDR1 reads MNHEY; CDR2 reads SVGAGI. Trimming pared 0 bases from V and 4 bases from J, leaving 13 bases between. There are 15 residues in the CDR3. Written as DNA, the CDR3 is TGTGCCAGCAGTTACTCGACTAGGGGGGGGTACGAGCAGTACTTC. Its protein is CASSYSTRGGYEQYF.

In this sample, this clonotype turned up many times. The J gene is TRBJ1-3, the V gene TRBV6-2 or TRBV6-3, with 8 positions matching TRBD1. Losses at the gene ends were 1 base for V and 5 bases for J; bases not matched to a gene: 13. The CDR3 runs 18 residues. Germline V lookup: CDR1 MNHEY, CDR2 SVGEGT. CDR3 coding DNA: TGTGCCAGCAGTTACTACCTGAGGACAGGGAAGAGCAGAAACACCATATATTTT. This gives the protein CASSYYLRTGKSRNTIYF.

The rearrangement uses TRBV25-1 and TRBJ2-2; 14 nucleotides line up with TRBD2. CDR1 is MGHDK and CDR2 is SYGVNS in the germline V gene. The CDR3 has 20 amino acids. The junction had 11 bases not matched to a gene; V was cut back by 5 bases and J by 0 bases. The chain's CDR3 is CASSLREGLAGDPNTGELFF. Written as DNA, the CDR3 is TGTGCCAGCAGTCTCAGAGAGGGACTAGCGGGGGACCCGAACACCGGGGAGCTGTTTTTT.

This clonotype was counted many times. The rearrangement joins TRBV27 to TRBJ2-7; 8 bases align to TRBD1. Germline CDR1 MNHEY, CDR2 SMNVEV (reference sequence). V lost 8 bases and J lost 6; bases outside the gene matches: 9. The CDR3 covers 13 residues. The CDR3 here is CASSATGGPEQYF. CDR3 coding DNA: TGTGCCAGCTCCGCAACAGGGGGTCCCGAGCAGTACTTC.

This rearrangement joins TRBV2 to TRBJ1-2; tentative D call: TRBD1 (6 bases). Germline assignment: CDR1 SNHLY and CDR2 FYNNEI. V lost 6 bases, J lost 3 bases, and 14 bases lay in between. The CDR3 is made up of 14 amino acids. The CDR3 reads CASRGLGGYYGYTF. CDR3 nucleotides: TGTGCCAGCAGGGGCCTTGGGGGCTACTATGGCTACACCTTC. Variable domain in full (rest from reference TRBV2 and TRBJ1-2): EPEVTQTPSHQVTQMGQEVILRCVPISNHLYFYWYRQILGQKVEFLVSFYNNEISEKSEIFDDQFSVERPDGSNFTLKIRSTKLEDSAMYFCASRGLGGYYGYTFGSGTRLTVV.

This clonotype showed up many times. The chain employs TRBV5-1 and TRBJ1-1; D is unresolved. V was shortened by 3 bases and J by 3 bases, with 9 bases between the two germline ends. CDR1 and CDR2 from the germline V gene are SGHRS and YFSETQ. The CDR3 has 13 residues. The DNA for the CDR3 is TGCGCCAGCAGCTATGTCAAGGACACTGAAGCTTTCTTT. Its protein is CASSYVKDTEAFF. The whole variable domain, remainder taken from reference TRBV5-1 and TRBJ1-1, is KAGVTQTPRYLIKTRGQQVTLSCSPISGHRSVSWYQQTPGQGLQFLFEYFSETQRNKGNFPGRFSGRQFSNSRSEMNVSTLELGDSALYLCASSYVKDTEAFFGQGTRLTVV.

V gene TRBV30 combines with J gene TRBJ1-5, with TRBD1 matching 7 bases. V gave up 2 bases and J gave up 0 bases; unmatched junction bases: 1. CDR3 length: 14 residues. Germline V gene sequence: CDR1 GTSNPN, CDR2 SVGIG (reference sequence). In nucleotides, the CDR3 is TGTGCCTGGAGTCGGGACAGTAGCAATCAGCCCCAGCATTTT. Translation: CAWSRDSSNQPQHF.

This clonotype was counted many times. The V call is TRBV20-1, the J call TRBJ2-7, with 10 bases aligning to TRBD1. Germline CDR1 DFQATT, CDR2 SNEGSKA (reference sequence). The V and J ends lost 7 bases and 0 bases, in that order; junction bases with no gene match: 15. The CDR3 contains 17 residues. CDR3 in DNA: TGCAGTGTGCCGGGACAGGGGCCGGGACTAGGCTCCTACGAGCAGTACTTC. Amino acid sequence: CSVPGQGPGLGSYEQYF.

This clonotype was observed many times. The chain recombines TRBV27 with TRBJ1-1, with a tentative D call TRBD1 (6 bases). Germline assignment: CDR1 MNHEY and CDR2 SMNVEV (reference sequence). V lost 7 bases, J lost 1 base, and 13 bases lay in between. This CDR3 has 14 amino acids. CDR3 DNA sequence: TGTGCCAGCACGGGGGGGCAGGGGAACACTGAAGCTTTCTTT. Translating it yields CASTGGQGNTEAFF.